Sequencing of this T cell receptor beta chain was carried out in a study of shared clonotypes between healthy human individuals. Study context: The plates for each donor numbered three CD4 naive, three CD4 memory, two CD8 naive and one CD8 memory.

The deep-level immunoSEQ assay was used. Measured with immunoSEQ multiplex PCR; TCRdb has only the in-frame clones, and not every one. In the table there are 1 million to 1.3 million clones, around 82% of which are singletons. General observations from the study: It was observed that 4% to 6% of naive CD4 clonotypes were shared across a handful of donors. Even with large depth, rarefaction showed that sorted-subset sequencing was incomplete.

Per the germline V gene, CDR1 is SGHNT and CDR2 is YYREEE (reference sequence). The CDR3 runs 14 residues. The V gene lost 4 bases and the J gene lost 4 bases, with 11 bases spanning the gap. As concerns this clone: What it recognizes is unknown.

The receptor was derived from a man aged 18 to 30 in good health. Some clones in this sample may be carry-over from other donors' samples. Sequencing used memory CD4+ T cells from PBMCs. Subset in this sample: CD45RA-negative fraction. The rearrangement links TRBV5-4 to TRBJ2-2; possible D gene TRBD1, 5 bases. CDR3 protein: CASSPDMSTGELFF. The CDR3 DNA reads TGTGCCAGCAGCCCGGACATGTCCACCGGGGAGCTGTTTTTT.